This is a list of T cell receptor beta chains from one sample in a study of cytomegalovirus exposure and HLA in healthy donors. TCRdb's copy holds only in-frame clones and misses some; the assay was immunoSEQ multiplex PCR. Of 60,000 to 75,000 clones detected, around 85% appear once; the ten largest clones hold 2.9%. The specimen was PBMCs. Receptor source: a woman in her thirties in good health and CMV-seronegative. Both conserved end residues are part of each CDR3. Fields, in order: CDR3 length, V gene, J gene, D gene, clone size, CDR3 protein, CDR3 DNA. A D gene is named only where the DNA matches it firmly. Clone sizes are given selectively: once, few, many, or a class where the clone is expanded.

17	TRBV7-6	TRBJ2-7	TRBD1	-	CASSFESRTGPSYEQYF	TGTGCCAGCAGCTTTGAGTCGAGGACAGGACCTTCCTACGAGCAGTACTTC
17	TRBV9	TRBJ2-5	TRBD2	few	CASSVGTSGGLQETQYF	TGTGCCAGCAGCGTAGGTACTAGCGGGGGGCTACAAGAGACCCAGTACTTC
15	TRBV7-3	TRBJ1-2	TRBD1	-	CAIRLRQGASYGYTF	TGTGCCATCCGCTTACGACAGGGGGCTAGCTATGGCTACACCTTC
19	TRBV28	TRBJ2-6	TRBD1	-	CASSSIGTGVLSGANVLTF	TGTGCCAGCAGTTCTATTGGGACAGGGGTTCTCTCTGGGGCCAACGTCCTGACTTTC
14	TRBV27	TRBJ1-5	TRBD1	-	CASSPRTGVQPQHF	TGTGCCAGCAGTCCCCGGACAGGGGTTCAGCCCCAGCATTTT
14	TRBV5-6	TRBJ2-7	TRBD1	-	CASSLGDRGNEQYF	TGTGCCAGCAGCTTGGGGGACAGGGGTAACGAGCAGTACTTC
14	TRBV7-9	TRBJ1-2	TRBD1	-	CASSSRDRGYGYTF	TGTGCCAGCAGCTCACGGGACAGGGGATATGGCTACACCTTC
16	TRBV5-6	TRBJ2-2	TRBD2	-	CASSPGLAVNTGELFF	TGTGCCAGCAGCCCGGGACTAGCGGTGAACACCGGGGAGCTGTTTTTT
12	TRBV4-1	TRBJ1-1	TRBD1	once	CASSSGGTEAFF	TGCGCCAGCAGTTCAGGGGGAACTGAAGCTTTCTTT
15	TRBV7-9	TRBJ2-4	-	once	CASSPQGVTKNIQYF	TGTGCCAGCAGCCCGCAAGGGGTGACCAAAAACATTCAGTACTTC
13	TRBV30	TRBJ1-2	-	-	CAWSPRGGLGYTF	TGTGCCTGGAGCCCACGGGGGGGACTAGGCTACACCTTC
16	TRBV19	TRBJ1-1	-	-	CASRRQVATRSTEAFF	TGTGCCAGTAGAAGACAGGTAGCCACAAGGAGTACTGAAGCTTTCTTT
18	TRBV5-6	TRBJ1-3	-	-	CASSLDFAGDLTGNTIYF	TGTGCCAGCAGCTTGGACTTTGCAGGGGACCTCACTGGAAACACCATATATTTT
17	TRBV7-7	TRBJ2-1	TRBD2	-	CASSLSLAGGPINEQFF	TGTGCCAGCAGCTTATCCCTAGCGGGGGGTCCTATAAATGAGCAGTTCTTC
15	TRBV7-9	TRBJ1-1	-	-	CASSPEPDRIFEAFF	TGTGCCAGCAGCCCCGAACCCGACAGGATCTTTGAAGCTTTCTTT
12	TRBV10-3	TRBJ1-1	-	-	CAISDRRTEAFF	TGTGCCATCAGTGACAGGAGGACTGAAGCTTTCTTT
13	TRBV7-9	TRBJ1-1	-	few	CASLSYTNTEAFF	TGTGCCAGCTTGTCATACACGAACACTGAAGCTTTCTTT
14	TRBV5-1	TRBJ2-2	-	-	CASSTGQLTGELFF	TGCGCCAGCAGCACCGGACAGCTCACCGGGGAGCTGTTTTTT
15	TRBV18	TRBJ2-5	TRBD2	few	CASSPIAGAQETQYF	TGTGCCAGCTCTCCTATAGCGGGGGCCCAAGAGACCCAGTACTTC
12	TRBV7-8	TRBJ2-5	-	-	CASRQQVETQYF	TGTGCCAGCAGGCAACAGGTAGAGACCCAGTACTTC
13	TRBV7-2	TRBJ2-3	-	-	CASSLGHGDTQYF	TGTGCCAGCAGCTTAGGGCATGGAGATACGCAGTATTTT
13	TRBV4-3	TRBJ1-2	TRBD1	few	CASSETGGYGYTF	TGCGCCAGCAGCGAGACAGGGGGCTATGGCTACACCTTC
17	TRBV4-1	TRBJ1-5	-	-	CASSQEAANNVYQPQHF	TGCGCCAGCAGCCAAGAGGCGGCGAATAACGTTTATCAGCCCCAGCATTTT
16	TRBV7-9	TRBJ2-5	TRBD2	-	CSSSLGLAGGEETQYF	TGTTCCAGCAGCTTAGGACTAGCGGGGGGCGAAGAGACCCAGTACTTC
15	TRBV6-5	TRBJ2-2	-	-	CASSYVGARTGELFF	TGTGCCAGCAGTTACGTGGGGGCGCGCACCGGGGAGCTGTTTTTT
16	TRBV18	TRBJ2-1	TRBD1	-	CASSRTDRGGYNEQFF	TGTGCCAGCTCACGAACGGACAGGGGGGGATACAATGAGCAGTTCTTC
14	TRBV10-1	TRBJ1-4	TRBD1	once	CASGRQGAREKLFF	TGCGCCAGTGGTCGACAGGGGGCGAGAGAAAAACTGTTTTTT
13	TRBV29-1	TRBJ1-1	TRBD1	-	CSVDQGARTEAFF	TGCAGCGTTGACCAGGGGGCTCGAACTGAAGCTTTCTTT
14	TRBV19	TRBJ1-5	TRBD1	-	CASSPQGRNQPQHF	TGTGCCAGTAGTCCACAGGGGCGCAATCAGCCCCAGCATTTT
13	TRBV10-1	TRBJ1-1	TRBD1	-	CASSTTGGTEAFF	TGCGCCAGCAGCACCACAGGGGGGACTGAAGCTTTCTTT
16	TRBV6-6	TRBJ1-2	-	-	CASSYARDMGDYGYTF	TGTGCCAGCAGTTACGCCCGGGACATGGGGGACTATGGCTACACCTTC
14	TRBV11-2	TRBJ2-4	-	few	CASSRRRGENIQYF	TGTGCCAGCAGCCGGAGGAGGGGCGAGAACATTCAGTACTTC
15	TRBV6-1	TRBJ2-2	TRBD1	-	CASREGTGGTGELFF	TGTGCCAGTCGGGAGGGGACAGGGGGGACCGGGGAGCTGTTTTTT
15	TRBV5-4	TRBJ1-2	-	-	CASSLPGGKGYGYTF	TGTGCCAGCAGCTTGCCGGGGGGAAAGGGCTATGGCTACACCTTC
16	TRBV7-9	TRBJ2-1	TRBD2	-	CSSSLGASGNYNEQFF	TGTTCCAGCAGCTTAGGGGCTAGCGGGAACTACAATGAGCAGTTCTTC
22	TRBV7-2	TRBJ1-2	TRBD1	-	CASSLALRQGAISYTGNYGYTF	TGTGCCAGCAGCTTAGCGCTGAGACAGGGGGCGATCAGCTACACGGGGAACTATGGCTACACCTTC
14	TRBV15	TRBJ2-5	TRBD1	once	CATSRARGLETQYF	TGTGCCACCAGCAGAGCCAGGGGGTTGGAGACCCAGTACTTC
14	TRBV6-5	TRBJ2-2	-	-	CASSNRNSVGELFF	TGTGCCAGCAGTAACCGAAATAGTGTGGGGGAGCTGTTTTTT
14	TRBV7-2	TRBJ1-1	-	-	CASSPGLLNTEAFF	TGTGCCAGCAGCCCGGGACTTTTGAACACTGAAGCTTTCTTT
15	TRBV6-1	TRBJ1-6	TRBD1	once	CASRTWTGKDSPLHF	TGTGCCAGCAGGACCTGGACAGGGAAGGATTCACCCCTCCACTTT
14	TRBV5-1	TRBJ1-3	-	-	CASSLDTSGNTIYF	TGCGCCAGCAGCTTAGACACCTCTGGAAACACCATATATTTT
14	TRBV14	TRBJ2-1	-	-	CASSKEGAYNEQFF	TGTGCCAGCAGCAAGGAGGGGGCTTACAATGAGCAGTTCTTC
13	TRBV10-1	TRBJ2-1	-	once	CASKGDPGGEQFF	TGCGCCAGCAAGGGGGACCCGGGGGGTGAGCAGTTCTTC
15	TRBV7-9	TRBJ2-1	TRBD2	-	CASSVSALAGTEQFF	TGTGCCAGCAGCGTTAGTGCCCTAGCGGGAACTGAGCAGTTCTTC
15	TRBV7-2	TRBJ2-1	-	-	CASSLLASSYNEQFF	TGTGCCAGCAGCTTACTAGCGAGCTCCTACAATGAGCAGTTCTTC
15	TRBV30	TRBJ1-4	TRBD1	-	CAWSVRRTGGEKLFF	TGTGCCTGGAGTGTACGTAGGACAGGGGGTGAAAAACTGTTTTTT
14	TRBV27	TRBJ2-5	-	-	CASSLIWGEETQYF	TGTGCCAGCAGTTTAATCTGGGGAGAAGAGACCCAGTACTTC
13	TRBV18	TRBJ1-5	-	-	CASSGGGSQPQHF	TGTGCCAGCTCGGGCGGGGGTAGTCAGCCCCAGCATTTT
14	TRBV2	TRBJ1-5	-	-	CASSERGLNQPQHF	TGTGCCAGCAGTGAACGGGGACTCAATCAGCCCCAGCATTTT
18	TRBV11-3	TRBJ2-1	TRBD2	-	CASSLEGAGSGSSNEQFF	TGTGCCAGCAGCTTAGAAGGGGCGGGTAGCGGGAGTTCCAATGAGCAGTTCTTC
13	TRBV19	TRBJ1-3	TRBD1	-	CASRGQGGNTIYF	TGTGCCAGTAGGGGACAGGGTGGAAACACCATATATTTT
14	TRBV5-1	TRBJ2-1	-	-	CASSLRDSYNEQFF	TGCGCCAGCAGCCTCCGGGACTCGTACAATGAGCAGTTCTTC
15	TRBV7-9	TRBJ1-2	TRBD1	-	CASSFQGEGGYGYTF	TGTGCCAGCAGCTTTCAGGGGGAAGGGGGCTATGGCTACACCTTC
14	TRBV14	TRBJ2-7	TRBD2	once	CASSRWGGSYEQYF	TGTGCCAGCAGCCGCTGGGGGGGGAGCTACGAGCAGTACTTC
17	TRBV15	TRBJ1-1	TRBD1	-	CATRGTGESGRNTEAFF	TGTGCCACCAGGGGGACAGGGGAAAGTGGGAGGAACACTGAAGCTTTCTTT